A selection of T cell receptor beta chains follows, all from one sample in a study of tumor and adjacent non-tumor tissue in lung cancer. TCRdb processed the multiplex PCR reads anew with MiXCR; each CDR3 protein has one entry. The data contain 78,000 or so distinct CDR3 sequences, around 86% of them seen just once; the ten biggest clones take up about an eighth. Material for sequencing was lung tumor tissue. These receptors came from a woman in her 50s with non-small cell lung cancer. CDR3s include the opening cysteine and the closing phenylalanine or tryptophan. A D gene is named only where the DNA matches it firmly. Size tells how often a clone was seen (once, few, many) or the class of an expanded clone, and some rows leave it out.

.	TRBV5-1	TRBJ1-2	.	TGCGCCAGCAGCAACAGGGCTAACTATGGCTACACCTTC	CASSNRANYGYTF
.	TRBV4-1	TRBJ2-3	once	TGCGCAAGCAGCCAAGTGTTTTTGAGTAGCTGGGGCACAGATACGCAGTATTTT	CASSQVFLSSWGTDTQYF
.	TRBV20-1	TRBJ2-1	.	TGCAGTGTTAGAACACTAGCAATGGGTGAGTATTTCTTC	CSVRTLAMGEYFF
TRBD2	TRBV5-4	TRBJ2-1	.	TGTGCGAGCAACACCCCCACTAGCGAGGCCAATGAGCAGTTCTTC	CASNTPTSEANEQFF
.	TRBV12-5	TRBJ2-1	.	TGTGCTTGTGGGACGGGACCCACCAGTGAGCAGTTCTTC	CACGTGPTSEQFF
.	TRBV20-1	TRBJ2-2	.	TGCAGTGCTAGTCCTAACGGGATTTCCGTGGAGCTGTTTTTT	CSASPNGISVELFF
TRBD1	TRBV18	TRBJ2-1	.	TGTGCCAGCTCACTACGGACAGGGGTCGGTGAGCAGTTCTTC	CASSLRTGVGEQFF
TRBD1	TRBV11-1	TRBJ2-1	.	TGTGCCAGCACCCGACAGGGGATGGTTGAACAGTTTTTC	CASTRQGMVEQFF
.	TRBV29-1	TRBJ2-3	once	TGCAGCGTAGCTTTAACAGGAAATAGCAATCAGTCCCAGTATTTT	CSVALTGNSNQSQYF
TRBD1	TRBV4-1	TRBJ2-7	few	TGCGCCAGCAGACTTGACCATGGGACAGGGTACGAGCAGTACTTC	CASRLDHGTGYEQYF
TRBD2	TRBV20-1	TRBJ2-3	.	TGCAGTGCTAGACATACGAAACGACTAGCAGGAAGAACAGATACGCAGTATTTT	CSARHTKRLAGRTDTQYF
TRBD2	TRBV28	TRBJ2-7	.	TGTGTCAGCAGTATACTCGGACTAGCGGAACAACCGTACGAGCAGTACTTC	CVSSILGLAEQPYEQYF
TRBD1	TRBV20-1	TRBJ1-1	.	TGCAGTGCTTCGTCCGGGACAGGTCGTAGGAATACTTTCTTT	CSASSGTGRRNTFF
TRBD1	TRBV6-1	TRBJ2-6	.	TGTGCCAGCCAGACAGGGCTTGGGGCCAAGGTCCTGATTTTC	CASQTGLGAKVLIF